Below, 29 T cell receptor beta chains from the same sample are listed, as sequenced in a study of shared clonotypes between healthy human individuals. This table comes from immunoSEQ multiplex PCR, and its TCRdb copy is limited to in-frame clones, with some not included. The sample has over 2 million clones, 85% to 95% seen once. Sequenced material: naive CD4+ T cells from PBMCs. Subset reported: CD45RA+ positively selected. All receptors come from a man younger than 35 in good health. Some clones in this sample may be carry-over from other donors' samples.

The chain combines TRBV27 with TRBJ1-5; 9 positions agree with TRBD1. CDR1 MNHEY and CDR2 SMNVEV come from the germline V gene (reference sequence). This CDR3 spans 15 amino acids. Losses at the gene ends were 2 bases for V and 4 bases for J; bases not matched to a gene: 3. The CDR3 DNA reads TGTGCCAGCAGTTTAGGACAGGGGTTAAATCAGCCCCAGCATTTT. It translates to CASSLGQGLNQPQHF.

The chain couples TRBV9 to TRBJ2-1; D possibly corresponds to TRBD2 (5 bases). The germline V gene has CDR1 SGDLS and CDR2 YYNGEE. The CDR3 extends over 15 amino acids. The V end was cut by 2 bases, the J end by 8 bases, with 17 bases between. Here the CDR3 DNA reads TGTGCCAGCAGCGTCCGGGCCACGCGGGTGGATGAGCAGTTCTTC. Protein product: CASSVRATRVDEQFF.

The J gene is TRBJ1-1, the V gene TRBV7-8, with unresolved D. The CDR3 runs to 13 residues. Trimming cost V 1 base and J 4 bases, with 7 bases left between them. Germline lookup yields CDR1 SGHVS and CDR2 FQNEAQ. CDR3 DNA: TGTGCCAGCAGCTTAGTTATCGGCACTGAAGCTTTCTTT. It translates to CASSLVIGTEAFF.

The chain combines TRBV7-8 with TRBJ2-3; 10 positions agree with TRBD1. Per germline, CDR1 SGHVS and CDR2 FQNEAQ. V lost 5 bases, J lost 5 bases, and 10 bases stayed unmatched. The CDR3 totals 16 residues. The CDR3 reads CASSPEDRGREDTQYF. CDR3 DNA sequence: TGTGCCAGCAGCCCCGAAGACAGGGGGCGCGAAGATACGCAGTATTTT.

The rearrangement joins TRBV15 to TRBJ1-2, with D hard to call. The CDR3 has 17 residues. Germline CDR1 LNHNV, CDR2 YYDKDF (reference sequence). Trimming left V 3 bases short and J 0 bases short, with 17 bases between. The CDR3 protein is CATSSRQWGFPNYGYTF. CDR3 in DNA: TGTGCCACCAGCAGCCGCCAGTGGGGATTTCCTAACTATGGCTACACCTTC.

This clone was seen only once. V is TRBV19 and J is TRBJ1-5, with D perhaps TRBD1 (6 bases). Trimming shortened V by 3 bases and J by 2 bases, and 20 bases separated the two germline ends. The length of the CDR3 is 18 residues. Germline lookup yields CDR1 LNHDA and CDR2 SQIVND (reference sequence). CDR3 coding DNA: TGTGCCAGTAGTATTTCCTCACAGGGTTGGGGACGCAATCAGCCCCAGCATTTT. It yields the protein CASSISSQGWGRNQPQHF.

The V call is TRBV11-2, the J call TRBJ2-7; 9 nucleotides match TRBD2. Trimming took 0 bases from V and 1 from J; bases not matched to a gene: 7. CDR1 SGHAT and CDR2 FQNNGV come from the germline V gene. This CDR3 has 17 amino acids. The CDR3 DNA follows: TGTGCCAGCAGCTTAGAGTACAATAGCGGGAGATCCTACGAGCAGTACTTC. Translating gives CASSLEYNSGRSYEQYF.

The CDR3 DNA sequence: TGTGCCAGCAGCGTCGGGACTGGTCGCAATGAGCAGTTCTTC. It encodes CASSVGTGRNEQFF. The chain joins TRBV7-2 to TRBJ2-1; TRBD2 might be the D (6 bases). Looked up from germline, CDR1 is SGHTA and CDR2 is FQGNSA. The CDR3 sequence is 14 residues long. V was trimmed by 5 bases and J by 6 bases, leaving 14 bases between them.

This clone was counted only a few times. This sequence joins TRBV7-2 and TRBJ1-2; TRBD1 aligns across 8 bases. CDR1 and CDR2 from the germline V gene are SGHTA and FQGNSA. The trim removed 5 bases at V and 4 bases at J, leaving 9 bases unmatched. The CDR3 contains 15 residues. In nucleotides, the CDR3 is TGTGCCAGCAGCCCCGGCCCAGGGGGCTTCTATGGCTACACCTTC. This translates into CASSPGPGGFYGYTF.

This sequence joins TRBV28 and TRBJ1-2; 9 nucleotides align to TRBD1. This CDR3 region has 17 residues. Germline V gives CDR1 MDHEN, CDR2 SYDVKM. V shed 4 bases and J 4 bases; nucleotides not matched to a gene: 13. The CDR3 loop reads CASSSHRGPIPPYGYTF. The CDR3 nucleotides are TGTGCCAGCAGTTCCCACAGGGGGCCCATCCCCCCCTATGGCTACACCTTC.

The chain is built from TRBV9 and TRBJ1-2; D call uncertain. Germline V gives CDR1 SGDLS, CDR2 YYNGEE. V was clipped by 0 bases and J by 6 bases, with 15 bases between them. This CDR3 spans 15 amino acids. In DNA form, the CDR3 reads TGTGCCAGCAGCGTAGTTCTGGGCCCCTCGGATGGCTACACCTTC. It encodes CASSVVLGPSDGYTF.

The chain carries TRBV7-6 and TRBJ2-1; D may be TRBD2 (6 bases). This CDR3 has 17 amino acids. Trimming took off 1 base at V and 3 bases at J, with 16 bases between the two ends. CDR1 is SGHVS and CDR2 is FNYEAQ in the germline V gene. CDR3 residues: CASSLGPRLGNYNEQFF. CDR3 bases: TGTGCCAGCAGCTTAGGTCCCCGACTAGGTAACTACAATGAGCAGTTCTTC. Using reference TRBV7-6 and TRBJ2-1 for the parts outside the CDR3, the full variable domain is GAGVSQSPRYKVTKRGQDVALRCDPISGHVSLYWYRQALGQGPEFLTYFNYEAQQDKSGLPNDRFSAERPEGSISTLTIQRTEQRDSAMYRCASSLGPRLGNYNEQFFGPGTRLTVL.

V and J are TRBV9 and TRBJ2-2, with D perhaps matching TRBD1 (6 bases). V dropped 1 base and J dropped 8 bases, with 15 bases sitting between them. Germline V gives CDR1 SGDLS, CDR2 YYNGEE. The CDR3 loop spans 15 amino acids. CDR3 DNA: TGTGCCAGCAGCGTAAGGCCCGCCCAGGGGGGGGAGCTGTTTTTT. This encodes CASSVRPAQGGELFF.

In the case of this clone: The identical CDR3 is also encoded by other nucleotide sequences in the sample. This rearrangement joins TRBV5-1 to TRBJ1-4, with TRBD1 as a possible D gene (5 bases). The CDR3 spans 14 residues. The germline V and J ends were trimmed by 0 bases and 8 bases, with 11 bases remaining between them. Germline V CDR1 and CDR2: SGHRS, YFSETQ. The DNA for the CDR3 is TGCGCCAGCAGCTTGGGGCAGGGAGGGGAAAAACTGTTTTTT. It translates to CASSLGQGGEKLFF.

Note on this clone: This sample includes further DNA sequences coding for the same CDR3. V and J are TRBV5-1 and TRBJ2-5; 9 nucleotides agree with TRBD1. This CDR3 contains 13 residues. Losses at the gene ends were 2 bases for V and 5 bases for J; bases not matched to a gene: 1. Germline V CDR1 and CDR2: SGHRS, YFSETQ. This CDR3 is CASSFGQGETQYF. Written as DNA, the CDR3 is TGCGCCAGCAGCTTTGGACAGGGGGAGACCCAGTACTTC.

This clone appeared a few times. This rearrangement joins TRBV29-1 to TRBJ1-4, with 9 bases fitting TRBD1. Germline CDR1 SQVTM, CDR2 ANQGSEA. This CDR3 contains 13 residues. The ends lost 6 bases at V and 8 bases at J; junction bases unmatched: 7. As DNA, the CDR3 is TGCAGCGTGCGGGACAGGGCTTTCGAAAAACTGTTTTTT. It specifies CSVRDRAFEKLFF.

The chain combines TRBV30 with TRBJ1-1; D unclear. This CDR3 has 13 amino acids. Germline lookup yields CDR1 GTSNPN and CDR2 SVGIG (reference sequence). V lost 3 bases and J lost 1, with 9 bases in between. CDR3 protein: CAWRPGPNTEAFF. The CDR3 nucleotides are TGTGCCTGGAGGCCAGGCCCGAACACTGAAGCTTTCTTT.

The rearrangement joins TRBV2 to TRBJ2-1, with 11 bases matching TRBD2. In germline, CDR1 is SNHLY, CDR2 FYNNEI. After removal of 8 bases from V and 6 bases from J, the junction contained 3 bases not matched to a gene. This CDR3 is 13 amino acids long. The CDR3 DNA reads as TGTGCCAGCCGTCTAGCGGGAGGCAATGAGCAGTTCTTC. Translation: CASRLAGGNEQFF.

This chain uses TRBV15 with TRBJ2-1, with 9 positions matching TRBD2. The germline gives CDR1 LNHNV, CDR2 YYDKDF (reference sequence). The V segment lost 0 bases and the J segment 7 bases; nucleotides outside the gene matches: 7. CDR3 length: 16 residues. In nucleotides, the CDR3 is TGTGCCACCAGCAGAGATCTGCGGGAGGGCCGGAATGAGCAGTTCTTC. Translated, it gives CATSRDLREGRNEQFF.

CDR3 DNA sequence: TGTGCCAGCAGGGAAGGGGGCCGAAACACCATATATTTT. Translated: CASREGGRNTIYF. This chain connects TRBV7-3 to TRBJ1-3; 7 bases map to TRBD1. The CDR3 extends over 13 amino acids. With V trimmed by 6 bases and J by 5 bases, 4 bases remained unmatched. Germline CDR1 and CDR2: SGHTA and FQGTGA.

V is TRBV27 and J is TRBJ2-7; a weak D match, TRBD1 (5 bases). CDR1 MNHEY and CDR2 SMNVEV come from the germline V gene (reference sequence). The V gene lost 3 bases and the J gene lost 4 bases, with 19 bases spanning the gap. This CDR3 region has 16 residues. This chain's CDR3 is CASSFGQDNIPYEQYF. As DNA, the CDR3 is TGTGCCAGCAGTTTTGGCCAGGACAATATACCTTACGAGCAGTACTTC.

This clone is a singleton in its sample. V is TRBV7-8 and J is TRBJ1-2; TRBD1 matches at 10 bases. The CDR3 is 16 amino acids. Germline trimming cut 5 bases from V and 3 bases from J; bases unmatched to any gene: 9. Germline V gives CDR1 SGHVS, CDR2 FQNEAQ. In DNA form, the CDR3 reads TGTGCCAGCAGCCTAACGGACAGGGGGACGGACTATGGCTACACCTTC. It encodes CASSLTDRGTDYGYTF.

V usage is TRBV10-3 and J usage is TRBJ1-1; D gene ambiguous. The V gene's germline CDR1 is ENHRY and CDR2 SYGVKD. The V end was cut by 7 bases, the J end by 1 base, with 10 bases between. This CDR3 comprises 13 residues. The CDR3 reads CAINITPNTEAFF. CDR3 sequence (DNA): TGTGCCATCAATATCACACCGAACACTGAAGCTTTCTTT.

The rearrangement joins TRBV2 to TRBJ2-1, with D unclear. Trimming took 3 bases from V and 3 from J, leaving 15 bases between them. The germline gives CDR1 SNHLY, CDR2 FYNNEI. The CDR3 is 16 residues long. The CDR3 region is CASSDFERLDYNEQFF. As DNA, the CDR3 is TGTGCCAGCAGTGACTTTGAGCGTTTGGACTACAATGAGCAGTTCTTC.

The rearrangement links TRBV10-3 to TRBJ1-3, with TRBD1 as a possible D gene (5 bases). The germline V and J ends were trimmed by 10 bases and 0 bases, with 16 bases remaining between them. CDR1 is ENHRY, CDR2 SYGVKD, per germline. This CDR3 has 15 amino acids. The CDR3 is CATRAGLNSGNTIYF. CDR3 nucleotide sequence: TGTGCCACCAGGGCCGGACTCAACTCTGGAAACACCATATATTTT.

V and J are TRBV11-2 and TRBJ1-2, with a possible D match to TRBD1 (5 bases). Germline CDR1 SGHAT, CDR2 FQNNGV. The CDR3 length is 15 residues. The V end was cut by 5 bases, the J end by 3 bases, with 16 bases between. The CDR3: CASSHYKGSDYGYTF. CDR3 bases: TGTGCCAGCAGCCACTACAAGGGGTCCGACTATGGCTACACCTTC.

The chain links TRBV2 to TRBJ2-1; possibly TRBD2 for D (7 bases). Germline V gene data show CDR1 as SNHLY and CDR2 as FYNNEI. The CDR3 spans 15 residues. The ends were cut back, 2 bases at V and 2 bases at J, with 10 bases in the middle. This CDR3 reads CASSEIGGPYNEQFF. The CDR3 DNA sequence: TGTGCCAGCAGTGAAATCGGGGGGCCCTACAATGAGCAGTTCTTC.

In regard to this clone: Different DNA sequences within this sample yield the same CDR3. This chain links TRBV28 with TRBJ2-3; no definite D call. The V and J ends lost 1 base and 4 bases respectively, with 6 bases between them. This CDR3 is built from 13 residues. Germline CDR1 reads MDHEN; CDR2 reads SYDVKM. The DNA for the CDR3 is TGTGCCAGCAGTTTATTCTCCCCAGATACGCAGTATTTT. It translates to CASSLFSPDTQYF.

This clone has a single count. The chain employs TRBV19 and TRBJ2-2; D is unresolved. Germline V gene lookup returns CDR1 LNHDA and CDR2 SQIVND (reference sequence). Trimming cost V 5 bases and J 3 bases, with 13 bases left between them. The CDR3 has 15 residues. CDR3 amino acids: CASSDRARDTGELFF. The CDR3 region has the DNA TGTGCCAGTAGTGATCGGGCTAGGGACACCGGGGAGCTGTTTTTT. The full variable domain, in which reference TRBV19 and TRBJ2-2 provide the parts outside the CDR3, is DGGITQSPKYLFRKEGQNVTLSCEQNLNHDAMYWYRQDPGQGLRLIYYSQIVNDFQKGDIAEGYSVSREKKESFPLTVTSAQKNPTAFYLCASSDRARDTGELFFGEGSRLTVL.